One and the same sample provided the 17 T cell receptor beta chains below, sequenced in a study of esophageal squamous cell carcinoma under preoperative chemotherapy. The sample's time point: before preoperative PTX-NDP chemotherapy. One entry per CDR3 protein results from TCRdb running MiXCR on the PCR reads. There are about 30,000 distinct CDR3 sequences in the sample; approximately 50% occur only once, and approximately 12% lies in the top ten. Collection of the sample occurred from a patient given preoperative chemotherapy. The receptor source for this set is a human donor with esophageal squamous cell carcinoma. The donor label of this sample is uncertain.

The rearrangement links TRBV7-2 to TRBJ2-5; TRBD1 matches 7 bases. The CDR3 is 12 amino acids. J was trimmed by 10 bases and V by 11 bases; bases with no gene match: 13. From germline, CDR1 is SGHTA and CDR2 FQGNSA. The CDR3 bases are TGTGCCGGGGGCTTAGACCCAGGGGGCCAGTACTTC. Amino acids: CAGGLDPGGQYF.

As to this clonotype: One end of the junction fails to match germline, which may point to a read error. This rearrangement joins TRBV7-2 to TRBJ2-5; possibly TRBD1 or TRBD2 for D (6 bases each). Germline CDR1 reads SGHTA; CDR2 reads FQGNSA. The CDR3 sequence is 17 residues long. The CDR3 reads CASSARAGGRDADTQYF. The CDR3 DNA sequence: TGTGCCAGCAGCGCCCGGGCCGGGGGCCGGGACGCAGATACGCAGTACTTT.

Concerning this clonotype: No conserved phenylalanine or tryptophan ends this CDR3, so it is likely a read error. The DNA is left out, because the CDR3 cannot be placed on it with certainty; the CDR3 is given as TCRdb lists it. This chain joins TRBV6-1 and TRBJ2-6; TRBD2 was called by the table and not checked on the DNA. The CDR3 is made up of 18 amino acids, end residues included. CDR1 MNHNS and CDR2 SASEGT come from the germline V gene. CDR3 amino acids: CASGRTSGTRNNEQYFGA.

The rearrangement links TRBV6-2 or TRBV6-3 to TRBJ2-3; D gene unclear. Germline CDR1 is MNHEY and CDR2 is SVGEGT. The CDR3 runs to 14 residues. V dropped 8 bases and J dropped 0 bases, with 12 bases sitting between them. For the CDR3, the DNA is TGTGCCAGCTCTCAGTTTTTTAGCACAGATACGCAGTATTTT. Amino acid sequence: CASSQFFSTDTQYF.

Concerning this clonotype itself: Its ends do not fully match the called genes, so a read error is possible. The chain combines TRBV7-7 with TRBJ2-3; 8 bases are a match to TRBD2. Germline CDR1 is SSHAT and CDR2 is FNYEAQ (reference sequence). The CDR3 is made up of 15 amino acids. The CDR3 spells CASSLGTRQTDTQYF. Here the CDR3 DNA reads TGTGCTAGCAGCCTCGGGACTAGACAAACAGATACGCAGTATTTC.

This clonotype was recorded many times. V is TRBV6-5 and J is TRBJ1-1; 8 bases match TRBD1. The junction had 4 bases not matched to a gene; V was cut back by 2 bases and J by 8 bases. Per germline, CDR1 MNHEY and CDR2 SVGAGI. This CDR3 comprises 13 residues. The CDR3 reads CASSYAGQGEAFF. CDR3 nucleotides: TGTGCCAGCAGTTACGCCGGACAGGGAGAAGCTTTCTTT.

In its sample, this clonotype was seen many times. CDR3 sequence reads: CASSTGDTQYF. CDR3 nucleotide sequence: TGTGCCAGCTCTACGGGAGATACGCAGTATTTT. The chain has TRBV6-1 and TRBJ2-3; no definite D call. The ends were cut back, 8 bases at V and 5 bases at J, with 8 bases in the middle. Germline-derived CDR1 and CDR2 are MNHNS and SASEGT. The CDR3 runs to 11 residues.

The table lists this clonotype with a few counts. V gene TRBV5-5 combines with J gene TRBJ1-4; D is perhaps TRBD1 (6 bases). The CDR3 is made up of 15 amino acids. Germline-derived CDR1 and CDR2 are SGHKS and YYEKEE (reference sequence). Deletions cut 4 bases from V and 5 bases from J, with 15 bases between. For the CDR3, the DNA is TGTGCCAGCAGCCAGGGGACGACTTTCAATGAAAAACTGTTTTTT. This codes for CASSQGTTFNEKLFF.

This clonotype has ten or more counts. The junction differs from germline at one of its ends, possibly a read error. The V gene is TRBV6-1, the J gene TRBJ2-3, with D hard to call. Germline values: CDR1 MNHNS, CDR2 SASEGT. The CDR3 runs 15 residues. The CDR3 is CASREERTNTDTQYF. The DNA for the CDR3 is TGTGCCAGCAGGGAAGAACGGACCAACACAGATACGCAGTATTTT.

Points on this clonotype: Relative to the germline gene, one junction end is altered; a read error may explain this. The chain carries TRBV7-2 and TRBJ2-5, with TRBD2 identical over 15 bases. The CDR3 length is 15 residues. Per the germline V gene, CDR1 is SGHTA and CDR2 is FQGNSA. The CDR3 bases are TGTGCCAGCAGCCGGACTAGCGGGGGGGGGGCGACCCGGTTCTTC. Its translation is CASSRTSGGGATRFF.

This clonotype has ten or more counts. This could be a read error, since a much larger clone is one nucleotide away. The chain recombines TRBV25-1 with TRBJ2-1; a weak D match, TRBD1 (5 bases). The CDR3 runs 13 residues. Germline V CDR1 and CDR2: MGHDK, SYGVNS. Deletions cut 3 bases from V and 10 bases from J, with 13 bases between. Written as DNA, the CDR3 is TGTGCCAGCAGTGACTCCACAGGTCGGGAGCAGTTCTTC. Protein: CASSDSTGREQFF.

Ten or more counts support this clonotype. The gene calls are TRBV7-8 and TRBJ2-4, with D tentatively TRBD1 or TRBD2 (5 bases each). Germline V gives CDR1 SGHVS, CDR2 FQNEAQ. Between the trimmed V and J ends, which lost 1 base and 5 bases, there was a span of 18 bases. This CDR3 comprises 17 residues. The CDR3 loop reads CASSLDSSGTDQNIQYF. CDR3 nucleotide sequence: TGTGCCAGCAGCTTAGATTCCTCCGGGACGGACCAAAACATTCAGTACTTC.

In its sample, this clonotype was seen a few times. The rearrangement uses TRBV6-1 and TRBJ2-7; TRBD2 matches 9 bases. V lost 1 base and J lost 3; bases outside the gene matches: 7. The length of the CDR3 is 16 residues. Germline V gene sequence: CDR1 MNHNS, CDR2 SASEGT. The DNA for the CDR3 is TGTGCCAGCAGTGAAGGGGTTAGCGGGAGCTTCTACGAGCAGTACTTC. This gives the protein CASSEGVSGSFYEQYF.

This chain uses TRBV6-1 with TRBJ2-2; D unclear. V shed 9 bases and J shed 16 bases, with 30 bases lying between them. The CDR3 has 15 amino acids. Germline CDR1 reads MNHNS; CDR2 reads SASEGT. CDR3 DNA sequence: TGTGCCAGGAGCCTCCAGGCTGCGAACACCGAGAAGCAGTTTTTT. Translating it yields CARSLQAANTEKQFF.

The gene calls are TRBV5-6 and TRBJ2-6, with D possibly TRBD2 on 6 matching bases. The V end lost 1 base, the J end lost 0 bases, and 11 bases lay between the germline ends. Per germline, CDR1 SGHDT and CDR2 YYEEEE. This CDR3 has 17 amino acids. CDR3 DNA: TGTGCCAGCAGCTTGCAGGGAGGAGCCTCTGGGGCCAACGTCCTGACTTTC. This encodes CASSLQGGASGANVLTF. Complete variable domain (other parts from reference TRBV5-6 and TRBJ2-6): DAGVTQSPTHLIKTRGQQVTLRCSPKSGHDTVSWYQQALGQGPQFIFQYYEEEERQRGNFPDRFSGHQFPNYSSELNVNALLLGDSALYLCASSLQGGASGANVLTFGAGSRLTVL.

This clonotype is a singleton in its sample. The chain recombines TRBV11-3 with TRBJ2-5; 9 bases align to TRBD1. Per the germline V gene, CDR1 is SGHNT and CDR2 is YENEEA. Trimming took 5 bases from V and 5 from J; bases not matched to a gene: 6. The CDR3 contains 14 residues. The CDR3 spells CASSVGQGSETQYF. For the CDR3, the DNA is TGTGCCAGCAGCGTTGGACAGGGGTCGGAGACCCAGTACTTC.

The V call is TRBV11-3, the J call TRBJ2-5, with a possible D match to TRBD2 (6 bases). Between the trimmed V and J ends, which lost 8 bases and 4 bases, there was a span of 23 bases. The CDR3 has 16 amino acids. Germline values: CDR1 SGHNT, CDR2 YENEEA. CDR3 sequence (DNA): TGTGCCAGCGCGGGGCGCGGGGCCAGCGACCCAGAGACCCAGTACTTC. It is translated as CASAGRGASDPETQYF.